These 28 T cell receptor beta chains share one sample of origin, sequenced in a study of blood T cell repertoires in COVID-19. Measured with immunoSEQ multiplex PCR; TCRdb has only the in-frame clones, and not every one. The table includes some 200,000 clones, around 81% detected once. Sequenced: peripheral blood. The receptors stem from a human donor in a cohort sampled during active COVID-19.

The chain uses TRBV5-1 and TRBJ1-6; D gene unclear. CDR3 length: 14 amino acids. The ends were cut back, 3 bases at V and 6 bases at J, with 10 bases in the middle. The germline CDR1 and CDR2 sequences are SGHRS and YFSETQ. CDR3 nucleotide sequence: TGCGCCAGCAGCTGGTCAGGATCTAATTCACCCCTCCACTTT. Translated, it gives CASSWSGSNSPLHF.

This chain joins TRBV5-6 and TRBJ2-7, with 8 nucleotides matching TRBD2. The CDR3 extends over 15 amino acids. CDR1 is SGHDT, CDR2 YYEEEE, per germline. V was clipped by 4 bases and J by 4 bases; unmatched bases: 10. The DNA for the CDR3 is TGTGCCAGCAGCGCCCGGGGGGGCTCTTTTTACGAGCAGTACTTC. Translating it yields CASSARGGSFYEQYF.

The chain uses TRBV6-2 or TRBV6-3 and TRBJ2-2, with TRBD1 matching over 7 bases. With V trimmed by 2 bases and J by 6 bases, 6 bases remained unmatched. This CDR3 is built from 15 residues. Germline loops: CDR1 MNHEY, CDR2 SVGEGT. The chain's CDR3 is CASSYRGRISGELFF. The CDR3 DNA reads TGTGCCAGCAGTTACAGGGGGCGCATATCCGGGGAGCTGTTTTTT.

CDR3 sequence (DNA): TGTGCCAGCAGTTTATTATTGGGGCAGCCTGATACCTATGGCTACACCTTC. The encoded protein is CASSLLLGQPDTYGYTF. This chain connects TRBV28 to TRBJ1-2; D is possibly TRBD1 (5 bases). This CDR3 region has 17 residues. Germline V lookup: CDR1 MDHEN, CDR2 SYDVKM. V shed 1 base and J shed 4 bases, with 19 bases lying between them.

A few counts support this clone. This chain links TRBV27 with TRBJ1-1; TRBD1 matches at 8 bases. Germline V gives CDR1 MNHEY, CDR2 SMNVEV (reference sequence). The J segment lost 2 bases and the V segment lost 7 bases, leaving 9 bases of the junction unmatched. The CDR3 consists of 15 residues. The chain's CDR3 is CASTMGGTGNTEAFF. In DNA, the CDR3 is TGTGCCAGCACCATGGGGGGGACAGGTAACACTGAAGCTTTCTTT.

The rearrangement joins TRBV7-2 to TRBJ1-2, with D perhaps matching TRBD1 (5 bases). The V end lost 5 bases, the J end lost 9 bases, and 13 bases lay between the germline ends. The CDR3 is 12 amino acids. The V gene's germline CDR1 is SGHTA and CDR2 FQGNSA. This CDR3 reads CASSPVGGRYTF. DNA of the CDR3: TGTGCCAGCAGCCCCGTGGGGGGTCGCTACACCTTC.

The rearrangement joins TRBV4-2 to TRBJ1-3; a possible D gene is TRBD1 (6 bases). Trimming removed 4 bases at V and 0 bases at J, with 10 bases between. This CDR3 has 15 amino acids. Germline values: CDR1 LGHNA, CDR2 YNFKEQ. For the CDR3, the DNA is TGTGCCAGCAGCCCAGGGGCGTCCTCTGGAAACACCATATATTTT. Residues: CASSPGASSGNTIYF.

This clone was counted only a few times. The rearrangement joins TRBV2 to TRBJ1-5, with TRBD1 matching over 10 bases. V shed 7 bases and J 4 bases; nucleotides not matched to a gene: 7. This CDR3 has 15 residues. Germline CDR1 reads SNHLY; CDR2 reads FYNNEI. Here the CDR3 reads CASIGLGQGNQPQHF. The CDR3, as DNA: TGTGCCAGCATCGGACTGGGACAGGGGAATCAGCCCCAGCATTTT.

This rearrangement joins TRBV12-3 or TRBV12-4 to TRBJ2-1; no reliable D call. Trimming removed 5 bases from V and 5 bases from J, with 7 bases in between. The CDR3 is made up of 12 amino acids. The CDR3 protein is CASSPYNNEQFF. CDR3 nucleotide sequence: TGTGCCAGCAGTCCCTATAACAATGAGCAGTTCTTC.

This chain joins TRBV5-1 and TRBJ1-4, with TRBD1 identical over 9 bases. The CDR3 runs 14 residues. V lost 4 bases to trimming and J lost 8 bases; unmatched junction nucleotides: 6. The germline V gene encodes CDR1 SGHRS and CDR2 YFSETQ. CDR3 coding DNA: TGCGCCAGCAGCCCGGGACAGGGTGGGGAAAAACTGTTTTTT. Translating it yields CASSPGQGGEKLFF.

The V call is TRBV28, the J call TRBJ2-7; tentatively, D is TRBD2 (6 bases). Per the germline V gene, CDR1 is MDHEN and CDR2 is SYDVKM. V was clipped by 8 bases and J by 6 bases, with 14 bases between them. The CDR3 consists of 12 residues. The CDR3 DNA sequence: TGTGCCAGCCCCGGGTCGCGGGGCGAGCAGTACTTC. Translated, it gives CASPGSRGEQYF.

This chain uses TRBV5-1 with TRBJ2-5, with 12 nucleotides matching TRBD2. Germline V gene data show CDR1 as SGHRS and CDR2 as YFSETQ. The CDR3 sequence is 18 residues long. Germline trimming cut 0 bases from V and 5 bases from J; bases unmatched to any gene: 11. CDR3 DNA sequence: TGCGCCAGCAGCTTGGCGGCTAGCGGGAGGGCCAGGATGGAGACCCAGTACTTC. It yields the protein CASSLAASGRARMETQYF.

The V call is TRBV4-1, the J call TRBJ2-1, with no clear D. Germline values: CDR1 MGHRA, CDR2 YSYEKL. The CDR3 contains 12 residues. Trimming took 0 bases from V and 10 from J, leaving 7 bases between them. The CDR3 protein is CASSQDRWEQFF. The CDR3 DNA sequence: TGCGCCAGCAGCCAAGATCGGTGGGAGCAGTTCTTC.

The J gene is TRBJ2-1, the V gene TRBV19; 8 bases are a match to TRBD1. Trimming removed 7 bases from V and 6 bases from J; junction bases left unmatched: 8. The CDR3 sequence is 14 residues long. CDR1 is LNHDA, CDR2 SQIVND, per germline (reference sequence). CDR3 residues: CASTRQGSTNEQFF. DNA for the CDR3: TGTGCCAGTACAAGACAGGGGTCAACCAATGAGCAGTTCTTC.

This sequence joins TRBV6-2 or TRBV6-3 and TRBJ2-1, with a tentative D call TRBD1 (6 bases). The V end lost 1 base, the J end lost 3 bases, and 10 bases lay between the germline ends. The V gene's germline CDR1 is MNHEY and CDR2 SVGEGT. CDR3 length equals 15 residues. The CDR3 reads CASSYLQGIYNEQFF. The CDR3 DNA sequence: TGTGCCAGCAGTTACTTGCAGGGGATCTACAATGAGCAGTTCTTC.

CDR3 DNA sequence: TGTGCCAGCAGTTTCGGGGGGATCGCCAACTACGAGCAGTACTTC. It yields the protein CASSFGGIANYEQYF. The chain links TRBV28 to TRBJ2-7; 7 positions match TRBD2. The length of the CDR3 is 15 residues. Germline CDR1 is MDHEN and CDR2 is SYDVKM. Trimming cost V 3 bases and J 3 bases; bases outside gene matches: 8.

This chain connects TRBV28 to TRBJ1-3, with D possibly matching TRBD1 (5 bases). This CDR3 is built from 16 residues. The germline V gene encodes CDR1 MDHEN and CDR2 SYDVKM. The V end lost 6 bases, the J end lost 3 bases, and 18 bases lay between the germline ends. The CDR3, as DNA: TGTGCCAGCAGCGGGGGGGGGAGACGGCTTGGAAACACCATATATTTT. Its protein product is CASSGGGRRLGNTIYF.

The rearrangement links TRBV29-1 to TRBJ1-3; 7 bases are shared with TRBD1. Germline trimming cut 6 bases from V and 8 bases from J; bases unmatched to any gene: 1. CDR1 SQVTM and CDR2 ANQGSEA come from the germline V gene. There are 10 residues in the CDR3. CDR3 sequence: CSVQGDTIYF. The CDR3 nucleotides read TGCAGCGTGCAGGGGGACACCATATATTTT.

This clone showed up just once. This chain joins TRBV7-2 and TRBJ2-5; 8 bases map to TRBD1. V was clipped by 2 bases and J by 1 base; unmatched bases: 6. The CDR3 covers 16 residues. Germline CDR1 reads SGHTA; CDR2 reads FQGNSA. This chain's CDR3 is CASSLSAGQGQETQYF. Here the CDR3 DNA reads TGTGCCAGCAGCTTATCCGCTGGACAGGGCCAAGAGACCCAGTACTTC.

This chain connects TRBV4-2 to TRBJ2-1, with TRBD1 matching over 8 bases. With V trimmed by 1 base and J by 4 bases, 15 bases remained unmatched. CDR1 and CDR2 from the germline V gene are LGHNA and YNFKEQ. CDR3 length: 19 amino acids. Here the CDR3 DNA reads TGTGCCAGCAGCCAAGCGAGAGCAGGGGGCCCCCGCGGGTACAATGAGCAGTTCTTC. It codes for CASSQARAGGPRGYNEQFF.

The chain carries TRBV4-3 and TRBJ1-1, with D possibly matching TRBD1 (5 bases). The V end lost 2 bases, the J end lost 0 bases, and 10 bases lay between the germline ends. There are 15 residues in the CDR3. Per the germline V gene, CDR1 is LGHNA and CDR2 is YSLEER. This CDR3 reads CASSQHRQMNTEAFF. DNA of the CDR3: TGCGCCAGCAGCCAACACAGGCAAATGAACACTGAAGCTTTCTTT.

The genes are TRBV7-2 and TRBJ2-7, with D uncertain. CDR3 length equals 15 residues. The germline gives CDR1 SGHTA, CDR2 FQGNSA. The ends were cut back, 2 bases at V and 1 base at J, with 12 bases in the middle. DNA of the CDR3: TGTGCCAGCAGCTTAAATAGCATCGGGTCCTACGAGCAGTACTTC. It specifies CASSLNSIGSYEQYF.

This chain connects TRBV7-2 to TRBJ2-7, with D perhaps matching TRBD2 (5 bases). Looked up from germline, CDR1 is SGHTA and CDR2 is FQGNSA. CDR3 length equals 13 residues. Trimming stripped 2 bases from V and 7 bases from J, with 12 bases between. CDR3 in amino acids: CASSLSMRGEQYF. For the CDR3, the DNA is TGTGCCAGCAGCTTAAGTATGCGCGGGGAGCAGTACTTC.

The chain uses TRBV10-3 and TRBJ2-6; no clear D. Germline V gene lookup returns CDR1 ENHRY and CDR2 SYGVKD. V was shortened by 11 bases and J by 0 bases, with 5 bases between the two germline ends. The CDR3 contains 12 residues. The CDR3 spells CAANSGANVLTF. CDR3 DNA: TGTGCCGCGAACTCTGGGGCCAACGTCCTGACTTTC.

The rearrangement links TRBV30 to TRBJ1-5; D remains unclear. The germline gives CDR1 GTSNPN, CDR2 SVGIG (reference sequence). With 3 bases removed from V and 0 bases from J, the gap between germline ends came to 12 bases. The CDR3 has 15 amino acids. Written as DNA, the CDR3 is TGTGCCTGGAGAGCCCCGGGAGCTAGCAATCAGCCCCAGCATTTT. It translates to CAWRAPGASNQPQHF.

The chain links TRBV6-5 to TRBJ1-2; D not certain. The CDR3 runs to 12 residues. Germline loops: CDR1 MNHEY, CDR2 SVGAGI. Trimming removed 8 bases at V and 2 bases at J, with 9 bases between. The CDR3 protein is CASASGNYGYTF. The DNA of the CDR3 is TGTGCCAGCGCATCGGGGAACTATGGCTACACCTTC.

The chain has TRBV4-2 and TRBJ2-7; TRBD1 matches at 9 bases. The CDR3 runs 15 residues. V lost 1 base and J lost 3; bases outside the gene matches: 4. Germline V CDR1 and CDR2: LGHNA, YNFKEQ. The CDR3 region has the DNA TGTGCCAGCAGCCAAGTTCGGGACAGGGTCTACGAGCAGTACTTC. The encoded protein is CASSQVRDRVYEQYF.

The V gene is TRBV6-4, the J gene TRBJ2-2; D is ambiguous. V lost 2 bases and J 2 bases, leaving 6 bases between the germline ends. CDR1 is MRHNA, CDR2 SNTAGT, per germline. CDR3 length equals 14 residues. The CDR3 DNA sequence: TGTGCCAGCAGTGACCAGTTTAACACCGGGGAGCTGTTTTTT. It yields the protein CASSDQFNTGELFF.